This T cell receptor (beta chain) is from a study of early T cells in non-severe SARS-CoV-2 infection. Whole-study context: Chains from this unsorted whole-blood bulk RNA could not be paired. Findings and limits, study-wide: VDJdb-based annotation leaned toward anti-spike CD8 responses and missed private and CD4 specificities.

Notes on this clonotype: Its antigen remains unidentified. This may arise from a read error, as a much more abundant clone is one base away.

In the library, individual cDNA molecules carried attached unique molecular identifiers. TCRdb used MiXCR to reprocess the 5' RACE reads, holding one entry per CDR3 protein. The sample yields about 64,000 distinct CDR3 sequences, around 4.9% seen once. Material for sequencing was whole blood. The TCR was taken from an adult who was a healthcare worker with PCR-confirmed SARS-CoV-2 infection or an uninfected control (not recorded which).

CDR3 sequence: CSGGRGNGELFF. In DNA, the CDR3 is TGCAGCGGAGGCAGGGGAAACGGGGAGCTGTTTTTT. J is TRBJ2-2 and V is TRBV29-1; possibly TRBD1 for D (6 bases). CDR3 length: 12 residues. CDR1 and CDR2 from the germline V gene are SQVTM and ANQGSEA. Trimming stripped 7 bases from V and 7 bases from J, with 13 bases between.